This T cell receptor beta chain comes out of a study of blood T cell repertoires in COVID-19. The data were produced by immunoSEQ multiplex PCR, yet TCRdb's version contains in-frame clones alone and is incomplete. In the table there are about 270,000 clones, 80% to 95% of which are singletons. Source material: PBMCs or T cells enriched from blood (not recorded which). This clonotype was sampled from a man in his forties who had been exposed to COVID-19.

CDR3 sequence: CASSIERRTGGEETQYF. CDR3 DNA sequence: TGTGCCAGCAGCATCGAAAGAAGGACAGGGGGCGAAGAGACCCAGTACTTC. The chain is built from TRBV4-2 and TRBJ2-5; 11 nucleotides align to TRBD1. The ends lost 5 bases at V and 3 bases at J; junction bases unmatched: 11. The CDR3 length is 17 residues. In germline, CDR1 is LGHNA, CDR2 YNFKEQ.